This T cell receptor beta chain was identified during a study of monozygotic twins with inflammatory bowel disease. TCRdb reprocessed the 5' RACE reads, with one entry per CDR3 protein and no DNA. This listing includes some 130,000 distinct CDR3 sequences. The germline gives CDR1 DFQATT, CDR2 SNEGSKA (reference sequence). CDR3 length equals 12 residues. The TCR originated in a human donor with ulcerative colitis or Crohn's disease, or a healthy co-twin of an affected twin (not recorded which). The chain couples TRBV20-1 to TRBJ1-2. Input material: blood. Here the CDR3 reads CSARIGVKGYTF.